A selection of T cell receptor beta chains follows, all from one sample in a study of T cell repertoires and HLA-DP antigens. Profiling relied on immunoSEQ multiplex PCR, and the TCRdb table lists in-frame clones only, not all of them. In the table there are some 110,000 clones, approximately 92% of which are singletons. No antigen has been assigned to these receptors. Specimen: CD4+ T cells from PBMCs. The receptor set was obtained from a woman in her late teens or twenties in good health and CMV-seronegative. The CDR3 runs from the conserved cysteine through the conserved F or W. The D gene is left open where the match is weak. Clone size is given for some rows only: seen once, a few or many times, or a class if the clone is expanded.

D gene	V gene	clone size	J gene	CDR3 protein	CDR3 DNA
-	TRBV28	-	TRBJ1-5	CASSFPGGRYSNQPQHF	TGTGCCAGCAGTTTCCCGGGAGGGCGTTATAGCAATCAGCCCCAGCATTTT
TRBD1	TRBV29-1	-	TRBJ1-2	CSVGQGSRVYGYTF	TGCAGCGTCGGACAGGGGTCCAGGGTCTATGGCTACACCTTC
-	TRBV25-1	-	TRBJ1-6	CASSESAGRHNSPLHF	TGTGCCAGCAGTGAATCGGCAGGCAGACATAATTCACCCCTCCACTTT
-	TRBV27	-	TRBJ2-7	CASRSYLGKGYEQYF	TGTGCCAGCAGGTCGTACCTGGGAAAAGGGTACGAGCAGTACTTC
-	TRBV5-1	-	TRBJ2-5	CASSSRPGREETQYF	TGCGCCAGCAGCTCGCGCCCAGGGCGAGAAGAGACCCAGTACTTC
-	TRBV10-3	once	TRBJ1-2	CAISESRQTLQRGYTF	TGTGCCATCAGTGAGTCGAGGCAGACCTTACAACGCGGCTACACCTTC
-	TRBV9	-	TRBJ1-4	CASSIRGVGKLFF	TGTGCCAGCAGCATCCGAGGGGTGGGAAAACTGTTTTTT
-	TRBV6-6	-	TRBJ1-3	CASSVGGLSGNTIYF	TGTGCCAGCAGTGTCGGGGGGTTATCTGGAAACACCATATATTTT
-	TRBV11-2	-	TRBJ1-1	CASRETGSTEAFF	TGTGCCAGCAGGGAAACAGGGTCGACTGAAGCTTTCTTT
-	TRBV18	-	TRBJ1-5	CASSPGTEGPQHF	TGTGCCAGCTCACCTGGAACGGAAGGCCCCCAGCATTTT
TRBD1	TRBV4-2	-	TRBJ1-2	CASSQNRGLGGYTF	TGTGCCAGCAGCCAAAACAGGGGGCTTGGTGGCTACACCTTC
-	TRBV29-1	-	TRBJ2-3	CSVTGEDTQYF	TGCAGCGTCACGGGGGAGGATACGCAGTATTTT
TRBD1	TRBV2	-	TRBJ1-4	CASSRQGSNEKLFF	TGTGCCAGCAGTAGACAGGGGTCTAATGAAAAACTGTTTTTT
TRBD1	TRBV19	-	TRBJ2-4	CASSISARDSKLAKNIQYF	TGTGCCAGTAGTATATCGGCCCGGGACAGCAAACTAGCCAAAAACATTCAGTACTTC
-	TRBV4-3	-	TRBJ2-2	CASSQAAGFTGELFF	TGCGCCAGCAGCCAAGCGGCAGGTTTCACCGGGGAGCTGTTTTTT
-	TRBV18	-	TRBJ1-1	CASSQGGLGTEAFF	TGTGCCAGCTCTCAAGGGGGGCTTGGGACTGAAGCTTTCTTT
-	TRBV9	-	TRBJ1-1	CASSFGTTGRAFF	TGTGCCAGCAGCTTCGGGACCACCGGTCGAGCTTTCTTT
-	TRBV18	-	TRBJ2-7	CASSPDIGTYEQYF	TGTGCCAGCTCACCTGATATTGGAACCTACGAGCAGTACTTC
-	TRBV11-3	-	TRBJ2-7	CASSLAGRHEQYF	TGTGCCAGCAGCTTGGCCGGGCGCCACGAGCAGTACTTC
TRBD2	TRBV7-2	-	TRBJ2-1	CASSLYTSGRGKHNEQFF	TGTGCCAGCAGCTTATATACTAGCGGGAGGGGAAAACACAATGAGCAGTTCTTC
TRBD2	TRBV10-3	-	TRBJ2-2	CAINVAGAHTGELFF	TGTGCCATCAATGTAGCGGGGGCCCACACCGGGGAGCTGTTTTTT
TRBD1	TRBV5-4	-	TRBJ1-5	CASSRDSNQPQHF	TGTGCCAGCAGCCGGGACAGTAATCAGCCCCAGCATTTT
TRBD1	TRBV16	-	TRBJ1-5	CASSRTGDQPQHF	TGTGCCAGCAGCCGAACAGGGGATCAGCCCCAGCATTTT
-	TRBV19	-	TRBJ1-5	CASSRRGGVDQPQHF	TGTGCCAGTAGTAGACGTGGGGGAGTGGATCAGCCCCAGCATTTT
-	TRBV28	-	TRBJ1-2	CASSLDSNYGYTF	TGTGCCAGCAGTTTAGACAGTAATTATGGCTACACCTTC
TRBD1	TRBV7-2	-	TRBJ1-5	CASSSRQGNQPQHF	TGTGCCAGCAGCTCCCGACAGGGCAACCAGCCCCAGCATTTT
-	TRBV6-5	medium-sized	TRBJ1-2	CASREGSYGYTF	TGTGCCAGCAGAGAGGGTTCCTATGGCTACACCTTC
TRBD1	TRBV5-8	-	TRBJ1-6	CASSLQGAKASPLHF	TGTGCCAGCAGTCTACAGGGGGCCAAGGCTTCACCCCTCCACTTT
TRBD1	TRBV23-1	-	TRBJ1-5	CASSHPGGFNQPQHF	TGCGCCAGCAGTCATCCAGGGGGCTTTAATCAGCCCCAGCATTTT
TRBD1	TRBV2	-	TRBJ1-6	CASSVTGGSGNSPLHF	TGTGCCAGCAGTGTGACAGGGGGCTCGGGGAATTCACCCCTCCACTTT
-	TRBV7-9	-	TRBJ2-4	CASSFQGGGKNIQYF	TGTGCCAGCAGCTTCCAGGGAGGGGGCAAAAACATTCAGTACTTC